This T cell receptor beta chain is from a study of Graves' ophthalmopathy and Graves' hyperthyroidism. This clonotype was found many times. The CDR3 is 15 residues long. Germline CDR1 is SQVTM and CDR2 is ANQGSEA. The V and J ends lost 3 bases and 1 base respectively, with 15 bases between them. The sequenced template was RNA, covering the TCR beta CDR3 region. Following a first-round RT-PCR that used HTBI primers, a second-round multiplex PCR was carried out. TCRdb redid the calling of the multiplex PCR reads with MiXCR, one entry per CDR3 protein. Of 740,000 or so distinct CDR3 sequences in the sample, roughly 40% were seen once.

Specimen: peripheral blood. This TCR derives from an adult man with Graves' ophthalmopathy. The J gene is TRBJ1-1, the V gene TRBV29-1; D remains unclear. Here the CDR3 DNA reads TGCAGCGTTGATTCGGCCGGGTTGGGGAACACTGAAGCTTTCTTT. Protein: CSVDSAGLGNTEAFF.